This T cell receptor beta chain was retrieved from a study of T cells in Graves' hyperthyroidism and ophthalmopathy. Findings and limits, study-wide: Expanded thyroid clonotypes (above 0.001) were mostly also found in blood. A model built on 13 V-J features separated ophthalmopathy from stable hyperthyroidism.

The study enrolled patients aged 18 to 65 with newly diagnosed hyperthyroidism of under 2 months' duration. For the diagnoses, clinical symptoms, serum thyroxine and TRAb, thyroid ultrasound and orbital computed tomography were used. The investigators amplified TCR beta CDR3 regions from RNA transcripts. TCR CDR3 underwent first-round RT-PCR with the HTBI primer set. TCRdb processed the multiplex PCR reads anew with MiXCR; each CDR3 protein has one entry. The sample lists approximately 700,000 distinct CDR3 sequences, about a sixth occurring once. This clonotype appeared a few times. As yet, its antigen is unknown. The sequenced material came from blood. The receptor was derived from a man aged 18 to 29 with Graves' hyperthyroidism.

CDR3 sequence: CASSLARLGELFF. The CDR3 bases are TGTGCCAGCAGCTTAGCGCGGCTCGGGGAGCTGTTTTTT. The chain has TRBV7-2 and TRBJ2-2; D gene unclear. Trimming stripped 0 bases from V and 7 bases from J, with 6 bases between. The germline V gene encodes CDR1 SGHTA and CDR2 FQGNSA. The CDR3 length is 13 residues.